The T cell receptor (beta chain) described here comes from a study of blood T cell repertoires in COVID-19. About the research overall: COVID-19 samples, acute and convalescent, were from the United States, Italy and Spain. PBMCs, B-cell-depleted T cells, or T cells were the source of the cDNA or gDNA that made up the material.

Germline loops: CDR1 SGHDN, CDR2 FVKESK. The CDR3 sequence is 15 residues long. V was cut by 1 base and J by 8 bases, with 18 bases left in between. Authors' methods: It was from reference gene primer amplification that nucleated cell counts were estimated. Measured with immunoSEQ multiplex PCR; TCRdb has only the in-frame clones, and not every one. V, J and clone size derive from that table, while D and trimming were established from the DNA sequence. Found here are approximately 70,000 clones, around 79% of them singletons; the top ten hold approximately 5%. The chain employs TRBV14 and TRBJ2-7; possibly TRBD1 for D (6 bases). This receptor was taken from a woman older than 75 with active or convalescent COVID-19. Source material: peripheral blood. The CDR3 nucleotides read TGTGCCAGCAGCCAAGGGGCAACAGGGTGGAGAAAGCAGTACTTC. This translates into CASSQGATGWRKQYF. Full variable domain (rest looked up from reference TRBV14 and TRBJ2-7): EAGVTQFPSHSVIEKGQTVTLRCDPISGHDNLYWYRRVMGKEIKFLLHFVKESKQDESGMPNNRFLAERTGGTYSTLKVQPAELEDSGVYFCASSQGATGWRKQYFGPGTRLTVT.